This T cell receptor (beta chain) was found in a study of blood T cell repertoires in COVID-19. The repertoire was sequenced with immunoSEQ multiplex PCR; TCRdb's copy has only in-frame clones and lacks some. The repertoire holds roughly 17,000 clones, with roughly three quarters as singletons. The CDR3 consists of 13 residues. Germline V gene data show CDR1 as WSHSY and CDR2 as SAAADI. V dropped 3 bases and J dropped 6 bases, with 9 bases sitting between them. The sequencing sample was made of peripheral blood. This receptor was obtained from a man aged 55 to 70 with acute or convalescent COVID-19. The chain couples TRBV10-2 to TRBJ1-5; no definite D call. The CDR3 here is CASSDGSGQPQHF. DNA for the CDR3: TGCGCCAGCAGTGACGGCAGCGGTCAGCCCCAGCATTTT.